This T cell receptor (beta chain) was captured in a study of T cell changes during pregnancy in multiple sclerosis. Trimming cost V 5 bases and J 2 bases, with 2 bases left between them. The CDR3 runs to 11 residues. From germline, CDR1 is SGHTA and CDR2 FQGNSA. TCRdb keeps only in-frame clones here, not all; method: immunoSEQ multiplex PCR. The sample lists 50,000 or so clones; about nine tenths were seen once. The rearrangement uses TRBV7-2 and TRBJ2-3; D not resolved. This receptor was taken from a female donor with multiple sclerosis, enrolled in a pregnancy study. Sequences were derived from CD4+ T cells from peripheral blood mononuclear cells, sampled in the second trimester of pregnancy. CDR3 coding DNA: TGTGCCAGCAGCCACACAGATACGCAGTATTTT. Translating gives CASSHTDTQYF.